One and the same sample provided the 15 T cell receptor beta chains below, sequenced in a study of T cell repertoires in cytomegalovirus infection. Each CDR3 protein gets one entry after TCRdb re-called the reads with MiXCR. This repertoire shows nearly 650,000 distinct CDR3 sequences, about 24% found once; its top ten account for roughly 8%. The specimen sequenced was CD8+ T cells from PBMCs. These receptors were taken from a human donor in good health (CMV status not recorded). Some clones in this sample may be carry-over from other donors' samples.

This clonotype has more than one count but fewer than ten. This sequence joins TRBV14 and TRBJ2-1; a weak D match, TRBD2 (6 bases). The CDR3 covers 15 residues. V was clipped by 6 bases and J by 8 bases, with 20 bases between them. Germline V gives CDR1 SGHDN, CDR2 FVKESK. CDR3 sequence reads: CASRKGFGGEDEQFF. CDR3 DNA: TGTGCCAGCAGGAAGGGATTCGGGGGAGAGGATGAGCAGTTCTTC.

V and J are TRBV10-3 and TRBJ2-7; TRBD2 might be the D (5 bases). Between the trimmed V and J ends, which lost 10 bases and 2 bases, there was a span of 15 bases. The CDR3 contains 13 residues. In germline, CDR1 is ENHRY, CDR2 SYGVKD. CDR3 sequence (DNA): TGTGCCACCGGGGTGGGTGAGACCTACGAGCAGTACTTC. It encodes CATGVGETYEQYF.

The chain is built from TRBV5-6 and TRBJ1-1; no firm D call. The ends were cut back, 3 bases at V and 7 bases at J, with 10 bases in the middle. Germline V CDR1 and CDR2: SGHDT, YYEEEE. The CDR3 sequence is 12 residues long. The CDR3 nucleotides are TGTGCCAGCAGCTCTACGGCCCGTGAAGCTTTCTTT. Encoded protein: CASSSTAREAFF.

The rearrangement uses TRBV10-2 and TRBJ2-7; 7 bases match TRBD2. This CDR3 has 14 amino acids. From germline, CDR1 is WSHSY and CDR2 SAAADI. The V segment lost 4 bases and the J segment 7 bases; nucleotides outside the gene matches: 10. The DNA of the CDR3 is TGCGCCAGCAGTGCCGGCAGCGGGGCGAGGGAGCAGTACTTC. Translated: CASSAGSGAREQYF.

Notes on this clonotype: A much larger clone lies one base from this, so it may be a read error. This rearrangement joins TRBV12-3 or TRBV12-4 to TRBJ1-1, with a weak D call TRBD1 (5 bases). This CDR3 has 13 amino acids. The ends were cut back, 7 bases at V and 6 bases at J, with 15 bases in the middle. CDR3 in amino acids: CASIAGVWSEAFF. The DNA for the CDR3 is TGTGCCAGCATCGCGGGGGTCTGGTCTGAAGCTTTCTTT.

As concerns this clonotype: At one end the junction does not follow the germline gene, possibly because of a read error. The chain links TRBV12-3 or TRBV12-4 to TRBJ2-3; D may correspond to TRBD1 or TRBD2 (5 bases each). The length of the CDR3 is 13 residues. The CDR3 DNA reads TGTGCCAGCAGTTTGGGGGTGGCAGATACGCGGTATTTT. Amino acids: CASSLGVADTRYF.

This clonotype was seen many times. The rearrangement uses TRBV7-8 and TRBJ1-4; D gene unclear. The CDR3 contains 17 residues. The germline CDR1 and CDR2 sequences are SGHVS and FQNEAQ. Deletions cut 5 bases from V and 4 bases from J, with 20 bases between. CDR3: CASSLREGPSYNEKLFF. Here the CDR3 DNA reads TGTGCCAGCAGCCTGCGGGAGGGCCCTAGTTATAATGAAAAACTGTTTTTT.

The table lists this clonotype with a count of one. V gene TRBV29-1 combines with J gene TRBJ1-2; D is unresolved. The germline V gene encodes CDR1 SQVTM and CDR2 ANQGSEA. V lost 1 base, J lost 6 bases, and 6 bases lay in between. The CDR3 is 11 residues long. CDR3 region: CSVEGVNGYTF. The CDR3 coding sequence is TGCAGCGTTGAAGGGGTAAATGGCTACACCTTC. Variable domain in full (rest from reference TRBV29-1 and TRBJ1-2): SAVISQKPSRDICQRGTSLTIQCQVDSQVTMMFWYRQQPGQSLTLIATANQGSEATYESGFVIDKFPISRPNLTFSTLTVSNMSPEDSSIYLCSVEGVNGYTFGSGTRLTVV.

This clonotype has a count of ten or more. V gene TRBV7-8 combines with J gene TRBJ2-2; D remains unclear. Germline V lookup: CDR1 SGHVS, CDR2 FQNEAQ. The V and J ends lost 1 base and 2 bases respectively, with 8 bases between them. The CDR3 covers 15 residues. The CDR3 DNA sequence: TGTGCCAGCAGCTTAGAATCACTAAACACCGGGGAGCTGTTTTTT. It codes for CASSLESLNTGELFF.

The V call is TRBV4-2, the J call TRBJ2-6; D uncertain. Trimming removed 0 bases from V and 1 base from J, with 19 bases in between. Germline CDR1 reads LGHNA; CDR2 reads YNFKEQ. The CDR3 has 20 residues. As DNA, the CDR3 is TGTGCCAGCAGCCAAGATCCCCGAGAGATGACAAAGTCTGGGGCCAACGTCCTGACTTTC. Protein: CASSQDPREMTKSGANVLTF.

The chain has TRBV2 and TRBJ2-6; unclear D gene. Germline V gene data show CDR1 as SNHLY and CDR2 as FYNNEI. The germline V and J ends were trimmed by 3 bases and 5 bases, with 5 bases remaining between them. CDR3 length equals 13 residues. CDR3 protein: CASSEGRANVLTF. The CDR3 DNA reads TGTGCCAGCAGTGAGGGTAGGGCCAACGTCCTGACTTTC.

The chain recombines TRBV27 with TRBJ2-5; possibly TRBD1 for D (6 bases). The CDR3 is made up of 13 amino acids. CDR1 is MNHEY, CDR2 SMNVEV, per germline (reference sequence). Trimming took 5 bases from V and 3 from J, leaving 10 bases between them. CDR3 sequence (DNA): TGTGCCAGCAGTCCGAACAGGGAAGAGACCCAGTACTTC. Its translation: CASSPNREETQYF.

The V call is TRBV29-1, the J call TRBJ1-2; 10 nucleotides align to TRBD1. Germline CDR1 SQVTM, CDR2 ANQGSEA. The CDR3 is made up of 14 amino acids. The V segment lost 1 base and the J segment 5 bases; nucleotides outside the gene matches: 4. As DNA, the CDR3 is TGCAGCGTTGAAGGACAGGGGGCTCCTTATGGCTACACCTTC. Residues: CSVEGQGAPYGYTF.

As to this clonotype: One base away lies a much larger clone, so this may be a sequencing read error. The chain combines TRBV7-6 with TRBJ1-1; D remains ambiguous. Trimming took 3 bases from V and 3 from J, leaving 14 bases between them. The CDR3 contains 15 residues. Germline V gene sequence: CDR1 SGHVS, CDR2 FNYEAQ. The CDR3 sequence is CASSFGLKWDTEAFF. In DNA form, the CDR3 reads TGTGCCAGCAGCTTCGGGCTGAAGTGGGACACTGAAGCTTTCTTT.

About this clonotype itself: A junction boundary mismatches the germline segment, possibly from a read error. The CDR3: CSAWDKEIKWPHHF. In DNA, the CDR3 is TGCAGTGCCTGGGACAAGGAGATAAAGTGGCCCCATCATTTT. This chain joins TRBV20-1 and TRBJ1-5; possibly TRBD1 for D (6 bases). The CDR3 covers 14 residues. Germline V gene data show CDR1 as DFQATT and CDR2 as SNEGSKA (reference sequence).